This T cell receptor beta chain was sequenced for a study of Tregs in tolerant kidney transplant recipients. Findings and caveats of the study: In tolerant patients, donor-specific Tregs outgrew total Tregs, suggesting antigen-driven expansion. Validation in larger populations is needed because few patients were studied.

Worth noting for this clone: Its antigen remains unknown.

Only in-frame clones appear in the TCRdb table, and some are missing; sequencing was by immunoSEQ multiplex PCR. The sample carries fewer than 100,000 clones, 93% recorded once. CDR1 is GTSNPN, CDR2 SVGIG, per germline (reference sequence). This CDR3 has 13 residues. The ends were cut back, 2 bases at V and 5 bases at J, with 12 bases in the middle. The clonotype was recovered from a human donor who received a combined kidney and bone marrow transplant. Here the sequenced sample was CD4+ T cells from blood, taken before the transplant. The chain couples TRBV30 to TRBJ1-1, with D possibly TRBD1 on 6 matching bases. CDR3 protein: CAWSPRGGTEAFF. For the CDR3, the DNA is TGTGCCTGGAGTCCTAGGGGGGGGACTGAAGCTTTCTTT.